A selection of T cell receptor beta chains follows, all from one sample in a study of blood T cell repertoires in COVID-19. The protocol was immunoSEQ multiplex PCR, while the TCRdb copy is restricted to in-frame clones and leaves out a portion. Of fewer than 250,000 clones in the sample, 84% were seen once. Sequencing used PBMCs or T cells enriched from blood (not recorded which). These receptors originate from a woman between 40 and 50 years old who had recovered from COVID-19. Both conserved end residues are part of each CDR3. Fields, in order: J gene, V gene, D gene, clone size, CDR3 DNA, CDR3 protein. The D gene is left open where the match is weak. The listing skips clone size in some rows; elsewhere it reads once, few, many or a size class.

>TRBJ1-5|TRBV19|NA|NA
TGTGCCAGTAGAACAGAAAGCAATCAGCCCCAGCATTTT
CASRTESNQPQHF
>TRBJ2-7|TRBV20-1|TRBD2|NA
TGCAGTGCTAGTGACAGGGCGGGAGGGTACGAGCAGTACTTC
CSASDRAGGYEQYF
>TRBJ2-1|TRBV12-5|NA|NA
TGTGCTAGTGGTCCCAGTAGCGAATACAATGAGCAGTTCTTC
CASGPSSEYNEQFF
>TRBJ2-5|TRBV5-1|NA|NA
TGCGCCAGCAGCCGAGAGGGAGAAGAGACCCAGTACTTC
CASSREGEETQYF
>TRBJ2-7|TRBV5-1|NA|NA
TGCGCCAGCAGCCCACAGGGTTCCTCCTACGAGCAGTACTTC
CASSPQGSSYEQYF
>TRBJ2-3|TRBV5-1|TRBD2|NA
TGCGCCAGCAGCCCAGGACTAGCGGGTCTGGGCACAGATACGCAGTATTTT
CASSPGLAGLGTDTQYF
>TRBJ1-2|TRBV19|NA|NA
TGTGCCAGTAGTATCGAAACAGGGTATGGCTACACCTTC
CASSIETGYGYTF
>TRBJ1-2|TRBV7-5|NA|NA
TGTGCCAGAAGCTCGCAGGGCAGTTCTAACTATGGCTACACCTTC
CARSSQGSSNYGYTF
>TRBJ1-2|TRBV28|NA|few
TGTGCCAGCAGTTTATCTCCCTTTGGCTACACCTTC
CASSLSPFGYTF
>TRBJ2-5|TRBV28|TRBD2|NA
TGTGCCAGCAGTACCCTAGCGGGAGGGAGGTCTTGGCAAGAGACCCAGTACTTC
CASSTLAGGRSWQETQYF
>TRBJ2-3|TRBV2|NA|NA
TGTGCCAGCATGAGACAGGTAGCGCAGTATTTT
CASMRQVAQYF
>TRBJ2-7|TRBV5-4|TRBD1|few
TGTGCCAGCAGCTTGGAAGGTGGTTACAGGGGGAACGAGCAGTACTTC
CASSLEGGYRGNEQYF
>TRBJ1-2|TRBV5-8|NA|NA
TGTGCCAGCAGCTTGGTGGCACGCTCCTATGGCTACACCTTC
CASSLVARSYGYTF
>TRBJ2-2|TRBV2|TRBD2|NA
TGTGCCAGCAGTGTTTCGGGTAGCGGGAGTGGCGGGGAGCTGTTTTTT
CASSVSGSGSGGELFF
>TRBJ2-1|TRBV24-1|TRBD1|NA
TGTGCCACCAGTGATGCTACAGGGGGACCCTACAATGAGCAGTTCTTC
CATSDATGGPYNEQFF
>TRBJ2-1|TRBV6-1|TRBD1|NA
TGTGCCAGCAGTGAACGGACAGGGTTCAATGAGCAGTTCTTC
CASSERTGFNEQFF
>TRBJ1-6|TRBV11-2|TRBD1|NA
TGTGCCAGCAGCGTAGGGGGACAGAATAATTCACCCCTCCACTTT
CASSVGGQNNSPLHF
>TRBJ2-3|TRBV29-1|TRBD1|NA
TGCAGCTCCCCCGGGACAGGGGCCACAGATACGCAGTATTTT
CSSPGTGATDTQYF
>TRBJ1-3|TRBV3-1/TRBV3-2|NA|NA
TGTGCCAGCAGCCAAGACGGTGGAAACACCATATATTTT
CASSQDGGNTIYF
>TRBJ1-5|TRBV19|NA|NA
TGTGCCAGTAGCCCACCGTGGGGGGGTATTAGCAATCAGCCCCAGCATTTT
CASSPPWGGISNQPQHF
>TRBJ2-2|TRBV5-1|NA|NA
TGCGCCAGCAGCTTGGGTGCAGGTACGAACACCGGGGAGCTGTTTTTT
CASSLGAGTNTGELFF
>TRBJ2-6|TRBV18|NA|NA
TGTGCCAGCTCGCCCAGGGGGGCGGGCTCTGGGGCCAACGTCCTGACTTTC
CASSPRGAGSGANVLTF
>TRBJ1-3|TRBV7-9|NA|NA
TGTGCCAGCAGCTTAGTAATCCCGGGAAACACCATATATTTT
CASSLVIPGNTIYF
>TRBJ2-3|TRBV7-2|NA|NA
TGTGCCAGCAGCTTAGCGGGCCTTTCCACAGATACGCAGTATTTT
CASSLAGLSTDTQYF
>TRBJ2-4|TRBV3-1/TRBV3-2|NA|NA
TGTGCCAGCAGCCAGGGGTGGGGCGCCAAAAACATTCAGTACTTC
CASSQGWGAKNIQYF
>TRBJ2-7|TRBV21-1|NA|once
TGTGCCAGCAGCACCAAGGCGGGAGGGCCCTGCGAGCAGTACTTC
CASSTKAGGPCEQYF
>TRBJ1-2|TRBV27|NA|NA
TGTGCCAGCAGTTCCTCTCGACAGAGACCATATGGCTACACCTTC
CASSSSRQRPYGYTF
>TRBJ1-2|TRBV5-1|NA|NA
TGCGCCAGCAGCGCCGGTGCGAACTATGGCTACACCTTC
CASSAGANYGYTF
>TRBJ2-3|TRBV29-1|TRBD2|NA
TGCAGCGTTGTTGATGATGGCGGGAGTTATACGCAGTATTTT
CSVVDDGGSYTQYF
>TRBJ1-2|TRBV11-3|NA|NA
TGTGCCAGCAGCCAACCTTCGACAGAGATCGATGGCTACACCTTC
CASSQPSTEIDGYTF
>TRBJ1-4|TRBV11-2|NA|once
TGTGCCAGCAGCTCAGGGTTGAACGAAAAACTGTTTTTT
CASSSGLNEKLFF
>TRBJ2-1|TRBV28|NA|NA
TGTGCCAGCAGTTTCATTGGCAGGGCCGACAATGAGCAGTTCTTC
CASSFIGRADNEQFF
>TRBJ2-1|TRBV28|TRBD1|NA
TGTGCCAGCAGTTTATCGACAGGGATGGATGAGCAGTTCTTC
CASSLSTGMDEQFF
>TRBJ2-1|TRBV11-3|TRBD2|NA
TGTGCCAGCAGCTTAGCGGATGGGACTAGCGGGAGGAGGGAGCAGTTCTTC
CASSLADGTSGRREQFF
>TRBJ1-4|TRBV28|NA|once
TGTGCCAGCAGTTTAGTTTTTTACGGCAGGCGGGATGAAAAACTGTTTTTT
CASSLVFYGRRDEKLFF
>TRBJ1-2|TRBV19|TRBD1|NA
TGTGCCAGCGCGGACAGGGTTGACGGCTACACCTTC
CASADRVDGYTF
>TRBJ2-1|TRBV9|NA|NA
TGTGCCAGCAGCCCCCTTACCCGGGGAAATGAGCAGTTCTTC
CASSPLTRGNEQFF